These T cell receptor beta chains were read from a single sample in a study of cytomegalovirus exposure and HLA in healthy donors. The protocol was immunoSEQ multiplex PCR, while the TCRdb copy is restricted to in-frame clones and leaves out a portion. This table has about 140,000 clones, around two thirds appearing once. Sequencing was carried out using PBMCs. The receptors here all came from a man aged 25 to 40 in good health and CMV-seropositive. Each CDR3 is given with its conserved first and last residue. A D gene is named only where the DNA matches it firmly. Clone sizes are given selectively: once, few, many, or a class where the clone is expanded.

CASSGRSGRFYEQYF,TGCGCCAGCAGCGGCCGTAGCGGGAGGTTCTACGAGCAGTACTTC,TRBV5-1,NA,TRBJ2-7,TRBD2
CASSVSGVGEQYF,TGCGCCAGCAGTGTGTCGGGAGTAGGGGAGCAGTACTTC,TRBV10-1,NA,TRBJ2-7,NA
CASSNAGQGTYEQYF,TGTGCCAGTAGTAACGCGGGACAGGGCACCTACGAGCAGTACTTC,TRBV19,NA,TRBJ2-7,TRBD1
CASSVEGAGSSEAFF,TGTGCCAGCAGCGTAGAAGGCGCAGGCAGCTCGGAAGCTTTCTTT,TRBV9,NA,TRBJ1-1,NA
CASSLVAGGYGYTF,TGTGCCAGCAGCTTAGTTGCCGGGGGCTATGGCTACACCTTC,TRBV11-2,once,TRBJ1-2,NA
CASSKSVAGGGDHEQYF,TGCGCCAGCAGCAAGTCCGTAGCGGGAGGGGGGGACCACGAGCAGTACTTC,TRBV5-1,NA,TRBJ2-7,TRBD2
CATEGRTDTQYF,TGTGCCACCGAGGGGAGGACAGATACGCAGTATTTT,TRBV19,once,TRBJ2-3,NA
CASSPVHLPAYNEQFF,TGTGCCAGCTCACCGGTCCACTTGCCGGCCTACAATGAGCAGTTCTTC,TRBV18,NA,TRBJ2-1,NA
CASSRQTGYNQPQHF,TGTGCCAGCAGTCGCCAGACAGGGTACAATCAGCCCCAGCATTTT,TRBV6-1,NA,TRBJ1-5,TRBD1
CASSMSTGLGYEQYF,TGTGCCAGTAGTATGAGCACAGGGCTAGGGTACGAGCAGTACTTC,TRBV19,NA,TRBJ2-7,NA
CSSSSLLTSGANTGELFF,TGTTCCAGCAGCTCCCTCCTAACTAGCGGGGCGAACACCGGGGAGCTGTTTTTT,TRBV7-9,NA,TRBJ2-2,TRBD2
CASSRAGQGFSGNQPQHF,TGTGCCAGCAGCCGGGCCGGACAGGGGTTTTCAGGCAATCAGCCCCAGCATTTT,TRBV5-6,NA,TRBJ1-5,TRBD1
CASSLTSGSRADTQYF,TGCGCCAGCAGTTTAACTAGCGGGAGTCGGGCAGATACGCAGTATTTT,TRBV10-1,NA,TRBJ2-3,TRBD2
CASSLMTANTEAFF,TGTGCCAGCAGCTTGATGACAGCAAACACTGAAGCTTTCTTT,TRBV11-3,NA,TRBJ1-1,NA
CAWSPGLGPETQYF,TGTGCCTGGAGTCCGGGACTCGGCCCCGAGACCCAGTACTTC,TRBV30,NA,TRBJ2-5,NA
CASSVGQGGNQPQHF,TGTGCCAGTAGTGTGGGACAGGGAGGCAATCAGCCCCAGCATTTT,TRBV19,NA,TRBJ1-5,TRBD1
CASSAGQGYHNEQFF,TGCGCCAGCAGCGCAGGACAGGGGTACCACAATGAGCAGTTCTTC,TRBV5-1,once,TRBJ2-1,TRBD1
CARSIQGDWSNQPQHF,TGCGCCAGGAGCATACAGGGGGACTGGAGCAATCAGCCCCAGCATTTT,TRBV23-1,NA,TRBJ1-5,TRBD1
CASSRMTGNTQYF,TGTGCCAGCAGTCGGATGACGGGAAATACGCAGTATTTT,TRBV6-6,NA,TRBJ2-3,NA
CSVARTSGSYEQYF,TGCAGCGTTGCCCGAACTAGCGGGAGCTACGAGCAGTACTTC,TRBV29-1,once,TRBJ2-7,TRBD2
CASTSGALDSYEQYF,TGTGCCAGCACTTCAGGTGCGCTTGACTCCTACGAGCAGTACTTC,TRBV2,NA,TRBJ2-7,NA
CASSYSRQERGYTF,TGTGCCAGCAGTTACTCACGACAGGAGCGTGGCTACACCTTC,TRBV6-6,NA,TRBJ1-2,NA
CARASTSGGPLAGELFF,TGTGCCAGGGCCTCGACTAGCGGGGGCCCCTTAGCCGGGGAGCTGTTTTTT,TRBV19,NA,TRBJ2-2,TRBD2
CASSENARGHEQFF,TGTGCCAGCAGTGAAAACGCCAGGGGGCATGAGCAGTTCTTC,TRBV2,NA,TRBJ2-1,TRBD1
CASSENRFEKLFF,TGTGCCAGCAGTGAAAACAGGTTCGAAAAACTGTTTTTT,TRBV2,few,TRBJ1-4,NA
CASSSSGGASTEAFF,TGCGCCAGCAGCTCGTCGGGGGGGGCGAGCACTGAAGCTTTCTTT,TRBV5-1,NA,TRBJ1-1,NA
CASSIPRGLSYEQYF,TGTGCCAGTAGTATCCCGCGGGGGCTCTCCTACGAGCAGTACTTC,TRBV19,NA,TRBJ2-7,NA
CASSPNSNQPQHF,TGTGCCAGCAGCCCCAATAGCAATCAGCCCCAGCATTTT,TRBV7-6,NA,TRBJ1-5,NA
CASSLRRGLNTEAFF,TGCGCCAGCAGCTTGAGGAGGGGCCTGAACACTGAAGCTTTCTTT,TRBV5-1,NA,TRBJ1-1,NA
CASSLARQGGYYGYTF,TGCGCCAGCAGCTTGGCCCGCCAGGGCGGATACTATGGCTACACCTTC,TRBV5-1,NA,TRBJ1-2,NA
CASSPGVDEQYF,TGTGCCAGCAGTCCGGGAGTAGACGAGCAGTACTTC,TRBV6-5,NA,TRBJ2-7,NA
CASSEPGLAGRETQYF,TGTGCCAGCAGCGAGCCGGGACTAGCGGGAAGAGAGACCCAGTACTTC,TRBV9,few,TRBJ2-5,TRBD2
CASSLGRDSTYEQYF,TGTGCCAGCAGCTTAGGTAGGGACAGTACCTACGAGCAGTACTTC,TRBV11-2,NA,TRBJ2-7,TRBD1
CASSLEDSENIQYF,TGCGCCAGCAGCTTGGAAGACAGTGAAAACATTCAGTACTTC,TRBV5-1,NA,TRBJ2-4,NA
CASSEVSGGSQETQYF,TGTGCCAGCAGTGAAGTATCGGGGGGAAGCCAAGAGACCCAGTACTTC,TRBV6-1,NA,TRBJ2-5,TRBD2
CASSVALFGEYTGELFF,TGTGCCAGCAGCGTAGCTCTCTTCGGAGAATATACCGGGGAGCTGTTTTTT,TRBV9,NA,TRBJ2-2,NA
CASSRDSPYNEQFF,TGTGCTAGCTCGAGGGACAGTCCCTACAATGAGCAGTTCTTC,TRBV12-5,NA,TRBJ2-1,TRBD1
CASSGLQNEQFF,TGTGCCAGCAGCGGACTGCAAAATGAGCAGTTCTTC,TRBV9,NA,TRBJ2-1,NA
CASSPGQAYNEQFF,TGTGCCAGCTCACCAGGACAGGCCTACAATGAGCAGTTCTTC,TRBV18,few,TRBJ2-1,TRBD1
CASSPLAGHTGELFF,TGTGCCAGCAGTCCCTTAGCGGGACACACCGGGGAGCTGTTTTTT,TRBV2,NA,TRBJ2-2,TRBD2
CASSLYVGHSSYEQYF,TGTGCCAGCAGCCTTTATGTAGGACATAGCTCCTACGAGCAGTACTTC,TRBV27,NA,TRBJ2-7,NA
CASSIVHHRDTLNGYTF,TGTGCCAGTAGTATAGTGCATCACCGGGACACCCTTAATGGCTACACCTTC,TRBV19,NA,TRBJ1-2,NA